This TCR beta chain was profiled in a study of blood T cell repertoires in COVID-19. As for the study in general: COVID-19 samples collected from the United States, Italy and Spain covered acute and convalescent phases. T cells, B-cell-depleted T cells, or PBMCs supplied cDNA or gDNA.

Sequenced by immunoSEQ multiplex PCR; TCRdb stores in-frame clones only, minus some. The sample consists of under 250,000 clones, around 85% of them appearing once. Participants were aged about 18 to 89 years from about 25 US areas. This sequence was found in a woman in her forties with acute COVID-19. The sample comprised PBMCs or T cells enriched from blood (not recorded which).

The CDR3 coding sequence is TGTGCCTGGGACAGGACGTTTCAGGGCTACACCTTC. It translates to CAWDRTFQGYTF. The chain is built from TRBV30 and TRBJ1-2; D is perhaps TRBD1 (6 bases). The CDR3 runs to 12 residues. Looked up from germline, CDR1 is GTSNPN and CDR2 is SVGIG (reference sequence). The V end lost 5 bases, the J end lost 8 bases, and 15 bases lay between the germline ends.